This is a list of T cell receptor beta chains from one sample in a study of T cell responses to AZD1222 COVID-19 vaccine. Using immunoSEQ multiplex PCR, the repertoire was profiled, and TCRdb retains in-frame clones only, with some absent. Of roughly 72,000 clones in the sample, about 85% were seen once. The input for sequencing was peripheral blood, taken on day 0 of AZD1222 vaccination. The receptors come from an adult in good health. Both conserved end residues are part of each CDR3. Where a row states a size, it is once, few, many or the class of an expanded clone; other rows omit it.

abundance,v_gene,j_gene,CDR3aa
.,TRBV24-1,TRBJ2-1,CATSDTGSNNEQFF
.,TRBV7-2,TRBJ2-7,CASSLLGAYEQYF
.,TRBV30,TRBJ1-2,CAWSVPGRANYGYTF
.,TRBV7-9,TRBJ1-1,CASSTQQGPLNTEAFF
.,TRBV7-9,TRBJ1-4,CASSRGETTNEKLFF
.,TRBV5-4,TRBJ1-2,CASSLDRAGGYTF
.,TRBV6-4,TRBJ2-3,CASATSGGAPGTQYF
.,TRBV29-1,TRBJ2-5,CSVEVTGPETQYF
.,TRBV29-1,TRBJ1-1,CSVATVTEAFF
.,TRBV19,TRBJ1-1,CAPSDLLSNTEAFF
.,TRBV27,TRBJ2-1,CASSLSRGPRDEQFF
.,TRBV5-1,TRBJ2-7,CASSLRWGASNEQYF
.,TRBV6-5,TRBJ2-7,CASSPGADSYEQYF
.,TRBV19,TRBJ2-3,CASNPTGWGDTQYF
.,TRBV12-3/TRBV12-4,TRBJ1-2,CASTIHGSGYTF
once,TRBV5-1,TRBJ2-2,CASTPSGVHTGELFF
.,TRBV2,TRBJ2-7,CASSEAQLTFYEQYF
.,TRBV5-8,TRBJ1-1,CASSLFPPGGNTEAFF
.,TRBV5-4,TRBJ2-7,CASSVLAGGLSEQYF
.,TRBV11-3,TRBJ2-6,CASSGEAGANVLTF
.,TRBV5-1,TRBJ1-2,CASSRGQGAYGYTF
few,TRBV5-1,TRBJ1-1,CASSAGGTENTEAFF
.,TRBV27,TRBJ2-7,CASSLYPTGSYEQYF
many,TRBV12-3/TRBV12-4,TRBJ1-6,CASSSQGGPLHF
.,TRBV30,TRBJ2-1,CAWRGPGLAGGPKFF
.,TRBV2,TRBJ2-2,CASSEVDTGELFF
.,TRBV13,TRBJ1-6,CASSLDSGYNSPLHF
.,TRBV28,TRBJ2-3,CASSTQGLAGGPTDTQYF
.,TRBV15,TRBJ1-1,CATSRDLSRGSNTEAFF
.,TRBV7-9,TRBJ2-7,CASSPTRERGEQYF
.,TRBV5-1,TRBJ2-7,CASSSGLYEQYF
.,TRBV6-2/TRBV6-3,TRBJ1-1,CASSSWTGDLEAFF
.,TRBV10-2,TRBJ1-3,CASSASEKFRGNTIYF
.,TRBV2,TRBJ1-3,CATTESGNTIYF
.,TRBV6-5,TRBJ2-7,CASSPGVSYEQYF
.,TRBV5-6,TRBJ2-7,CASSLGQGAHEQYF
once,TRBV20-1,TRBJ1-5,CSASGDREYQPQHF
.,TRBV4-2,TRBJ2-3,CASSWGESDTQYF
once,TRBV13,TRBJ2-7,CASSPEGTHEQYF
.,TRBV5-1,TRBJ2-5,CASKSQETQYF
.,TRBV5-5,TRBJ1-5,CASSLGLTGTTGPQHF
.,TRBV11-2,TRBJ1-1,CASSPTGGITEAFF
.,TRBV16,TRBJ1-3,CASSQSNRPDSSGNTIYF
.,TRBV6-2/TRBV6-3,TRBJ1-5,CASSTDNANQPQHF